Below are 4 T cell receptor beta chains sequenced from a single sample in a study of persistence of HIV-infected CD4 T cells. Overlapping HIV-1 Gag 15-mer peptides at around 0.91 ug per peptide per mL were used. Responding CD4+ T cells were sorted by upregulation of both CD40 ligand and CD69. The libraries were made with immunoSEQ version 4 in survey mode. Assay used: immunoSEQ multiplex PCR; TCRdb lists only in-frame clones, some missing. The sample carries some 14,000 clones, roughly 62% recorded once. For these TCRs, the target antigens are not known. This material consisted of CD4+ T cells sorted from PBMCs after roughly 18-hour stimulation, taken from a patient who received antiretroviral therapy. These receptors all stem from an adult man with HIV who was CMV-seropositive.

The chain employs TRBV6-2 or TRBV6-3 and TRBJ2-5; TRBD1 or TRBD2 may be the D gene (5 bases each). Germline CDR1 MNHEY, CDR2 SVGEGT. This CDR3 is built from 13 residues. With 2 bases removed from V and 6 bases from J, the gap between germline ends came to 10 bases. The CDR3 DNA follows: TGTGCCAGCAGTTACGGGGGTTCCAAGACCCAGTACTTC. This sequence encodes CASSYGGSKTQYF.

This clone was counted between two and nine times. The V call is TRBV11-1, the J call TRBJ2-1, with 7 bases fitting TRBD1. Looked up from germline, CDR1 is SGHAT and CDR2 is FQDESV (reference sequence). The CDR3 spans 16 residues. Unmatched junction bases numbered 9, after V lost 4 bases and J lost 3 bases. The CDR3 region is CASSSSGTVLYNEQFF. In DNA, the CDR3 is TGTGCCAGCAGCTCTTCAGGGACAGTTCTCTACAATGAGCAGTTCTTC.

Judged by abundance, this clone is medium-sized (0.01 to 0.1%). V and J are TRBV7-2 and TRBJ1-2; no definite D call. V lost 4 bases and J 2 bases, leaving 11 bases between the germline ends. CDR3 length: 14 residues. Germline CDR1 is SGHTA and CDR2 is FQGNSA. The CDR3, as DNA: TGTGCCAGCAGCTACGATTCGAACAACTATGGCTACACCTTC. This gives the protein CASSYDSNNYGYTF.

The chain has TRBV19 and TRBJ1-5, with D possibly being TRBD1 (6 bases). The V gene lost 3 bases and the J gene lost 2 bases, with 14 bases spanning the gap. Germline V CDR1 and CDR2: LNHDA, SQIVND (reference sequence). This CDR3 has 16 residues. This CDR3 reads CASSMTGGAGNQPQHF. The CDR3, as DNA: TGTGCCAGTAGTATGACGGGGGGCGCGGGCAATCAGCCCCAGCATTTT.